This is a list of T cell receptor beta chains from one sample in a study of vaccination effects on CD4 cells after COVID-19. These receptors have no identified antigens. Sequencing was performed with immunoSEQ multiplex PCR; in TCRdb, only in-frame clones are kept and a portion is missing. The repertoire consists of about 24,000 clones, with around three quarters occurring once and the leading ten covering 10%. The sequencing used CD4+ T cells from PBMCs cultured with HCoV-NL63 spike peptides, collected before COVID-19 vaccination. The receptors were sampled from a human donor who received a COVID-19 vaccine. The CDR3 runs from the conserved cysteine through the conserved F or W. D genes are given only for firm matches. Expanded clones get a size class; other rows say once, few or many, or leave the size out.

clone size: NA; V gene: TRBV28; J gene: TRBJ1-5; D gene: NA; CDR3 DNA: TGTGCCAGCAGGTTTGAAAATCAGCCCCAGCATTTT; CDR3 protein: CASRFENQPQHF
clone size: NA; V gene: TRBV5-4; J gene: TRBJ2-3; D gene: NA; CDR3 DNA: TGTGCCAGCAGCTTGGGGCAGGGGAGCACAGATACGCAGTATTTT; CDR3 protein: CASSLGQGSTDTQYF
clone size: few; V gene: TRBV5-1; J gene: TRBJ1-3; D gene: TRBD1; CDR3 DNA: TGCGCCAGCAGCTGGGGACAGCCGAGCTCTGGAAACACCATATATTTT; CDR3 protein: CASSWGQPSSGNTIYF
clone size: NA; V gene: TRBV5-1; J gene: TRBJ2-7; D gene: NA; CDR3 DNA: TGCGCCAGCAGCTTGAGCAGGGCCCGGTTCTACGAGCAGTACTTC; CDR3 protein: CASSLSRARFYEQYF
clone size: NA; V gene: TRBV27; J gene: TRBJ1-1; D gene: NA; CDR3 DNA: TGTGCCAGCAGGACCCGGGCAGCGATGAACACTGAAGCTTTCTTT; CDR3 protein: CASRTRAAMNTEAFF
clone size: NA; V gene: TRBV18; J gene: TRBJ1-4; D gene: NA; CDR3 DNA: TGTGCCAGCTCACCATCTGCCGGGGGCCAGGGGGAAAAACTGTTTTTT; CDR3 protein: CASSPSAGGQGEKLFF
clone size: NA; V gene: TRBV5-1; J gene: TRBJ2-7; D gene: TRBD1; CDR3 DNA: TGCGCCAGCAGCTTGTTGACAGGGAGCGGATCCGAGCAGTACTTC; CDR3 protein: CASSLLTGSGSEQYF
clone size: NA; V gene: TRBV5-5; J gene: TRBJ2-5; D gene: TRBD1; CDR3 DNA: TGTGCCAGCAGCCCCGGACAGGGGCAAGAGACCCAGTACTTC; CDR3 protein: CASSPGQGQETQYF
clone size: NA; V gene: TRBV15; J gene: TRBJ2-1; D gene: TRBD2; CDR3 DNA: TGTGCCACCAGCAGAGAAATGGCGGGAGTAGTAAATGAGCAGTTCTTC; CDR3 protein: CATSREMAGVVNEQFF
clone size: few; V gene: TRBV6-5; J gene: TRBJ2-5; D gene: NA; CDR3 DNA: TGTGCCAGCGGCATCAGGGCTTTCCCCAAAGAGACCCAGTACTTC; CDR3 protein: CASGIRAFPKETQYF
clone size: NA; V gene: TRBV11-2; J gene: TRBJ2-3; D gene: NA; CDR3 DNA: TGTGCCAGCAGCTTAGAAGAAGTAGATACGCAGTATTTT; CDR3 protein: CASSLEEVDTQYF
clone size: NA; V gene: TRBV29-1; J gene: TRBJ1-2; D gene: NA; CDR3 DNA: TGCAGCGTTCTGCGGGGAAGAGATGGCTACACCTTC; CDR3 protein: CSVLRGRDGYTF
clone size: few; V gene: TRBV27; J gene: TRBJ1-3; D gene: NA; CDR3 DNA: TGTGCCAGCAGTTCGTCTGGGTCCGCCAACACCATATATTTT; CDR3 protein: CASSSSGSANTIYF
clone size: NA; V gene: TRBV6-1; J gene: TRBJ1-5; D gene: NA; CDR3 DNA: TGTGCCAGCAGTGAAGGGTGGGTTGGGAGCAATCAGCCCCAGCATTTT; CDR3 protein: CASSEGWVGSNQPQHF
clone size: NA; V gene: TRBV12-5; J gene: TRBJ2-3; D gene: TRBD2; CDR3 DNA: TGTGCTAGTAAGACTAGCTGGAACACAGATACGCAGTATTTT; CDR3 protein: CASKTSWNTDTQYF
clone size: NA; V gene: TRBV30; J gene: TRBJ1-2; D gene: NA; CDR3 DNA: TGTGCCTGGGGGAGCAGGGTGGGTGGCTACACCTTC; CDR3 protein: CAWGSRVGGYTF
clone size: NA; V gene: TRBV6-5; J gene: TRBJ1-5; D gene: TRBD1; CDR3 DNA: TGTGCCAGCAGGGTAGGGACAGGGGGTCAGCCCCAGCATTTT; CDR3 protein: CASRVGTGGQPQHF
clone size: NA; V gene: TRBV4-1; J gene: TRBJ1-4; D gene: NA; CDR3 DNA: TGCGCCAGCAGCCAAACTGGACGGTCGTCAACTAATGAAAAACTGTTTTTT; CDR3 protein: CASSQTGRSSTNEKLFF
clone size: NA; V gene: TRBV29-1; J gene: TRBJ2-7; D gene: NA; CDR3 DNA: TGCAGCGTTGAAGATGGGTCCTACGAGCAGTACTTC; CDR3 protein: CSVEDGSYEQYF
clone size: few; V gene: TRBV7-8; J gene: TRBJ2-7; D gene: NA; CDR3 DNA: TGTGCCAGCAGCCCCCTGGGCGGGATGGGGAAATACGAGCAGTACTTC; CDR3 protein: CASSPLGGMGKYEQYF
clone size: NA; V gene: TRBV12-5; J gene: TRBJ2-7; D gene: NA; CDR3 DNA: TGTGCTAGTGGCCAAGGGGGGGAGCAGTACTTC; CDR3 protein: CASGQGGEQYF
clone size: NA; V gene: TRBV30; J gene: TRBJ2-7; D gene: NA; CDR3 DNA: TGTGCCTGGAGTGTACCTCGGACCTACGAGCAGTACTTC; CDR3 protein: CAWSVPRTYEQYF
clone size: NA; V gene: TRBV11-3; J gene: TRBJ2-3; D gene: NA; CDR3 DNA: TGTGCCAGCAGCTCAGGGGTTGGCACAGATACGCAGTATTTT; CDR3 protein: CASSSGVGTDTQYF
clone size: NA; V gene: TRBV28; J gene: TRBJ2-7; D gene: TRBD2; CDR3 DNA: TGTGCCAGCAGTTTATCTTCCAGCGGGAAGTACGAGCAGTACTTC; CDR3 protein: CASSLSSSGKYEQYF
clone size: NA; V gene: TRBV10-2; J gene: TRBJ1-3; D gene: NA; CDR3 DNA: TGCGCCAGCACCCGAACAGGGATCGGAAACACCATATATTTT; CDR3 protein: CASTRTGIGNTIYF
clone size: large; V gene: TRBV2; J gene: TRBJ2-5; D gene: TRBD2; CDR3 DNA: TGTGCCAGCAGTGTAGCGGGGGAAGAGACCCAGTACTTC; CDR3 protein: CASSVAGEETQYF
clone size: NA; V gene: TRBV24-1; J gene: TRBJ1-1; D gene: TRBD1; CDR3 DNA: TGTGCCACCAGCAACAGGGGAGACACTGAAGCTTTCTTT; CDR3 protein: CATSNRGDTEAFF
clone size: NA; V gene: TRBV27; J gene: TRBJ2-5; D gene: TRBD1; CDR3 DNA: TGTGCCAGCAGTTTGGCAGGGGGCATGGAGACCCAGTACTTC; CDR3 protein: CASSLAGGMETQYF
clone size: NA; V gene: TRBV27; J gene: TRBJ2-2; D gene: TRBD2; CDR3 DNA: TGTGCCAGCAGTTTATCGACCCGGACTAGCGGGAACACCGGGGAGCTGTTTTTT; CDR3 protein: CASSLSTRTSGNTGELFF
clone size: NA; V gene: TRBV19; J gene: TRBJ2-3; D gene: NA; CDR3 DNA: TGTGCCAGTACCCAGGGGTTTGGCACAGATACGCAGTATTTT; CDR3 protein: CASTQGFGTDTQYF
clone size: NA; V gene: TRBV7-2; J gene: TRBJ1-5; D gene: NA; CDR3 DNA: TGTGCCAGCAGTTACAGGGTAGATCAGCCCCAGCATTTT; CDR3 protein: CASSYRVDQPQHF
clone size: NA; V gene: TRBV5-4; J gene: TRBJ1-3; D gene: NA; CDR3 DNA: TGTGCCAGCAGCTTGGTCGGCAGTCCAAACACCATATATTTT; CDR3 protein: CASSLVGSPNTIYF
clone size: NA; V gene: TRBV24-1; J gene: TRBJ2-3; D gene: TRBD2; CDR3 DNA: TGTGCCACCAGTGACAACGGGGGGGGCACAGATACGCAGTATTTT; CDR3 protein: CATSDNGGGTDTQYF
clone size: NA; V gene: TRBV4-1; J gene: TRBJ1-3; D gene: NA; CDR3 DNA: TGCGCCAGCTCGTCGAGGGGAATTTCCTCTGGAAACACCATATATTTT; CDR3 protein: CASSSRGISSGNTIYF
clone size: NA; V gene: TRBV7-9; J gene: TRBJ1-2; D gene: NA; CDR3 DNA: TGTGCCAGCAGCCCTGGCAGGTCGGACGGCTACACCTTC; CDR3 protein: CASSPGRSDGYTF
clone size: NA; V gene: TRBV18; J gene: TRBJ2-1; D gene: NA; CDR3 DNA: TGTGCCAGCTCACGGTCGAGCTCCTACAATGAGCAGTTCTTC; CDR3 protein: CASSRSSSYNEQFF
clone size: NA; V gene: TRBV5-1; J gene: TRBJ1-1; D gene: TRBD1; CDR3 DNA: TGCGCCAGCAGCTCCCCACAGGGGGCAAGCACTGAAGCTTTCTTT; CDR3 protein: CASSSPQGASTEAFF
clone size: NA; V gene: TRBV30; J gene: TRBJ1-5; D gene: NA; CDR3 DNA: TGTGCCGCCGGGAGGCAGGACAATCAGCCCCAGCATTTT; CDR3 protein: CAAGRQDNQPQHF
clone size: NA; V gene: TRBV4-1; J gene: TRBJ2-7; D gene: NA; CDR3 DNA: TGCGCCAGCAGCCAAGAAGTCCAATATTACTACGAGCAGTACTTC; CDR3 protein: CASSQEVQYYYEQYF
clone size: once; V gene: TRBV10-3; J gene: TRBJ2-1; D gene: TRBD1; CDR3 DNA: TGTGCCATCAAGGGACAGGTTAACAATGAGCAGTTCTTC; CDR3 protein: CAIKGQVNNEQFF
clone size: NA; V gene: TRBV24-1; J gene: TRBJ2-2; D gene: NA; CDR3 DNA: TGTGCCACCAGTGATCGGGAAGTACCCACCGGGGAGCTGTTTTTT; CDR3 protein: CATSDREVPTGELFF
clone size: NA; V gene: TRBV2; J gene: TRBJ2-7; D gene: NA; CDR3 DNA: TGTGCCAGCACCAGTAGGACGGAGAGCTACGAGCAGTACTTC; CDR3 protein: CASTSRTESYEQYF
clone size: NA; V gene: TRBV5-5; J gene: TRBJ1-5; D gene: NA; CDR3 DNA: TGTGCCAGCAGCTTGTCGGGTATGGGGGGCAATCAGCCCCAGCATTTT; CDR3 protein: CASSLSGMGGNQPQHF
clone size: NA; V gene: TRBV2; J gene: TRBJ1-2; D gene: TRBD1; CDR3 DNA: TGTGCCAGCAGCCCTGAGGGACAGGGCTATGGCTACACCTTC; CDR3 protein: CASSPEGQGYGYTF
clone size: NA; V gene: TRBV6-5; J gene: TRBJ1-2; D gene: NA; CDR3 DNA: TGTGCCAGCAGGGTGGCAGGGACAAACTATGGCTACACCTTC; CDR3 protein: CASRVAGTNYGYTF
clone size: NA; V gene: TRBV9; J gene: TRBJ1-4; D gene: NA; CDR3 DNA: TGTGCCAGCAGCGTAGGAAGGGGGTTTAATGAAAAACTGTTTTTT; CDR3 protein: CASSVGRGFNEKLFF
clone size: NA; V gene: TRBV5-1; J gene: TRBJ1-1; D gene: NA; CDR3 DNA: TGCGCCAGCAGCTTGGATCGGGGTATGAACACTGAAGCTTTCTTT; CDR3 protein: CASSLDRGMNTEAFF
clone size: few; V gene: TRBV2; J gene: TRBJ2-7; D gene: TRBD2; CDR3 DNA: TGTGCCAGCAGTGAAACCCTGACTAGCGGGTTGACCTACGAGCAGTACTTC; CDR3 protein: CASSETLTSGLTYEQYF
clone size: NA; V gene: TRBV15; J gene: TRBJ2-5; D gene: TRBD1; CDR3 DNA: TGTGCCACAAGACCGGGACAGGGAGGAGAGACCCAGTACTTC; CDR3 protein: CATRPGQGGETQYF
clone size: NA; V gene: TRBV2; J gene: TRBJ1-4; D gene: NA; CDR3 DNA: TGTGCCAGTCTCGGACCCAATGAAAAACTGTTTTTT; CDR3 protein: CASLGPNEKLFF
clone size: NA; V gene: TRBV5-6; J gene: TRBJ1-2; D gene: NA; CDR3 DNA: TGTGCCAGCAGCCCCCCCAGGACAAACTATGGCTACACCTTC; CDR3 protein: CASSPPRTNYGYTF
clone size: NA; V gene: TRBV29-1; J gene: TRBJ1-1; D gene: TRBD1; CDR3 DNA: TGCAGCGTCGCCCTTAACAGGGGGCTAGGGGACACTGAAGCTTTCTTT; CDR3 protein: CSVALNRGLGDTEAFF
clone size: NA; V gene: TRBV6-5; J gene: TRBJ2-7; D gene: TRBD2; CDR3 DNA: TGTGCCAGCAGGACCCGCGGGGGGGTATACGAGCAGTACTTC; CDR3 protein: CASRTRGGVYEQYF
clone size: NA; V gene: TRBV6-2/TRBV6-3; J gene: TRBJ2-2; D gene: NA; CDR3 DNA: TGTGCCAGCAGTTACCGGGACACCGGGGAGCTGTTTTTT; CDR3 protein: CASSYRDTGELFF
clone size: NA; V gene: TRBV3-1/TRBV3-2; J gene: TRBJ1-4; D gene: NA; CDR3 DNA: TGTGCCAGCAGCCAACGACAGCGGGAAAAACTGTTTTTT; CDR3 protein: CASSQRQREKLFF
clone size: few; V gene: TRBV5-1; J gene: TRBJ1-1; D gene: NA; CDR3 DNA: TGCGCCAGCAGCTTGGTCCAGGGAGGAGGGACTGAAGCTTTCTTT; CDR3 protein: CASSLVQGGGTEAFF
clone size: NA; V gene: TRBV2; J gene: TRBJ1-5; D gene: TRBD1; CDR3 DNA: TGTGCCAGCGGCGAAGGGGGCTTTGGACAGCCCCAGCATTTT; CDR3 protein: CASGEGGFGQPQHF
clone size: few; V gene: TRBV18; J gene: TRBJ1-1; D gene: NA; CDR3 DNA: TGTGCCAGCTCACGAGGCAGGGAAGCTTTCTTT; CDR3 protein: CASSRGREAFF
clone size: NA; V gene: TRBV11-3; J gene: TRBJ2-3; D gene: TRBD2; CDR3 DNA: TGTGCCAGCAGCTCTAGCGGGAATACGCAGTATTTT; CDR3 protein: CASSSSGNTQYF
clone size: NA; V gene: TRBV28; J gene: TRBJ2-4; D gene: TRBD2; CDR3 DNA: TGTGCCAGCTCCCCCCGGGCCCACGGGGGGAGCATTCAGTACTTC; CDR3 protein: CASSPRAHGGSIQYF